A single sample gave rise to the 25 T cell receptor beta chains below, sequenced in a study of T cells in Graves' hyperthyroidism and ophthalmopathy. The source material, RNA transcripts, was used to amplify TCR beta CDR3 regions. In the first-round RT-PCR of the TCR CDR3, the HTBI primer set was used. TCRdb fed the multiplex PCR reads into MiXCR, producing one record per CDR3 protein. The table has about 570,000 distinct CDR3 sequences, 40% to 55% seen once. What was sequenced was peripheral blood or thyroid tissue (not recorded which). These receptors were collected from an adult woman with Graves' disease, either hyperthyroidism or ophthalmopathy (not recorded which).

The chain couples TRBV15 to TRBJ2-2; 11 bases are a match to TRBD1. With V trimmed by 3 bases and J by 6 bases, 6 bases remained unmatched. Germline V gives CDR1 LNHNV, CDR2 YYDKDF (reference sequence). This CDR3 is built from 16 residues. The DNA for the CDR3 is TGTGCCACCAGCAGCCCCGGACAGGGGGCGGCCGGGGAGCTGTTTTTT. Translation: CATSSPGQGAAGELFF.

This clonotype came up once. The chain employs TRBV2 and TRBJ1-1; the D gene is possibly TRBD1 (6 bases). Germline V lookup: CDR1 SNHLY, CDR2 FYNNEI. The CDR3 spans 16 residues. V gave up 1 base and J gave up 2 bases, with 14 bases separating them. For the CDR3, the DNA is TGTGCCAGCAGTGAAGTAGTTGGGACAACTAACACTGAAGCTTTCTTT. This translates into CASSEVVGTTNTEAFF.

This clonotype was observed at least ten times. J is TRBJ2-2 and V is TRBV29-1; no firm D call. Germline V gives CDR1 SQVTM, CDR2 ANQGSEA. This CDR3 spans 11 amino acids. V gave up 4 bases and J gave up 7 bases, with 7 bases separating them. The CDR3: CSVVDDGELFF. The CDR3 DNA is TGCAGCGTTGTAGACGACGGGGAGCTGTTTTTT.

The chain recombines TRBV7-2 with TRBJ1-5; 7 nucleotides line up with TRBD1. The CDR3 length is 17 residues. Germline V gene data show CDR1 as SGHTA and CDR2 as FQGNSA. The junction had 13 bases not matched to a gene; V was cut back by 5 bases and J by 3 bases. In DNA form, the CDR3 reads TGTGCCAGCAGCATAACCCGGGACAGCGTTACCAATCAGCCCCAGCATTTT. It yields the protein CASSITRDSVTNQPQHF.

This clonotype was recorded a few times. The chain is built from TRBV6-1 and TRBJ2-5; TRBD1 is a possible D gene (6 bases). This CDR3 spans 11 amino acids. With 7 bases removed from V and 6 bases from J, the gap between germline ends came to 9 bases. Germline-derived CDR1 and CDR2 are MNHNS and SASEGT. The CDR3 DNA reads TGTGCCAGCACACAGGGACAGACCCAGTACTTC. It specifies CASTQGQTQYF.

This clonotype was recorded only once. The J gene is TRBJ1-1, the V gene TRBV20-1, with D possibly matching TRBD1 (6 bases). Deletions cut 7 bases from V and 6 bases from J, with 12 bases between. This CDR3 region has 11 residues. Germline CDR1 and CDR2: DFQATT and SNEGSKA (reference sequence). CDR3 region: CSGGGQAEAFF. The CDR3 DNA sequence: TGCAGTGGTGGGGGGCAGGCTGAAGCTTTCTTT.

J is TRBJ2-7 and V is TRBV7-9; weak D call: TRBD1 (6 bases). The CDR3 extends over 13 amino acids. The germline gives CDR1 SEHNR, CDR2 FQNEAQ (reference sequence). V lost 3 bases and J lost 5, with 11 bases in between. CDR3 loop: CASSFGRGNEQYF. The CDR3 DNA follows: TGTGCCAGCAGCTTCGGCAGGGGTAACGAGCAGTACTTC. Complete variable domain (other parts from reference TRBV7-9 and TRBJ2-7): DTGVSQNPRHKITKRGQNVTFRCDPISEHNRLYWYRQTLGQGPEFLTYFQNEAQLEKSRLLSDRFSAERPKGSFSTLEIQRTEQGDSAMYLCASSFGRGNEQYFGPGTRLTVT.

V is TRBV7-9 and J is TRBJ2-5; no reliable D call. The germline gives CDR1 SEHNR, CDR2 FQNEAQ (reference sequence). Deletions cut 1 base from V and 10 bases from J, with 10 bases between. This CDR3 is 12 amino acids long. The CDR3: CASSLGQISQYF. The CDR3 region has the DNA TGTGCCAGCAGCTTAGGGCAGATTAGCCAGTACTTC.

The gene calls are TRBV7-2 and TRBJ2-4, with a weak D call TRBD2 (6 bases). Germline lookup yields CDR1 SGHTA and CDR2 FQGNSA. The germline V and J ends were trimmed by 7 bases and 8 bases, with 21 bases remaining between them. CDR3 length: 15 amino acids. The chain's CDR3 is CASTNGAGRGDIQYF. CDR3 in DNA: TGTGCCAGCACCAATGGGGCCGGGAGAGGGGACATTCAGTACTTC.

This clonotype was observed a handful of times. The chain employs TRBV5-4 and TRBJ1-2; 7 bases match TRBD1. The CDR3 totals 18 residues. V lost 4 bases, J lost 6 bases, and 21 bases stayed unmatched. Germline-derived CDR1 and CDR2 are SGHNT and YYREEE (reference sequence). CDR3 sequence: CASSLRQGPPGPRNGYTF. The CDR3 DNA sequence: TGTGCCAGCAGCCTAAGACAGGGCCCCCCGGGTCCCCGCAATGGCTACACCTTC.

On this clonotype: This may arise from a read error, as a much more abundant clone is one base away. The chain uses TRBV6-5 and TRBJ2-7, with D hard to call. Germline lookup yields CDR1 MNHEY and CDR2 SVGAGI. V lost 1 base and J 5 bases, leaving 18 bases between the germline ends. The CDR3 runs 16 residues. CDR3 nucleotides: TGTGCCAGCAGTTACTGGAGAGGCGGCCCTTGGGACGAGCAGTACTTC. The encoded protein is CASSYWRGGPWDEQYF.

This clonotype was seen more than once but under ten times. The rearrangement links TRBV19 to TRBJ2-7; TRBD1 agrees at 9 bases. The CDR3 sequence is 14 residues long. The V and J ends lost 5 bases and 1 base, in that order; junction bases with no gene match: 3. The germline V gene has CDR1 LNHDA and CDR2 SQIVND (reference sequence). This CDR3 is CASSVDRGSYEQYF. CDR3 nucleotide sequence: TGTGCCAGTAGTGTCGACAGGGGGTCCTACGAGCAGTACTTC.

At least ten counts were recorded for this clonotype. The chain joins TRBV5-1 to TRBJ1-2, with 8 nucleotides matching TRBD1. Germline assignment: CDR1 SGHRS and CDR2 YFSETQ. The CDR3 runs 15 residues. Losses at the gene ends were 3 bases for V and 3 bases for J; bases not matched to a gene: 7. CDR3 coding DNA: TGCGCCAGCAGCTCTGGACAGGGTTCCTACTATGGCTACACCTTC. Translation: CASSSGQGSYYGYTF.

The chain recombines TRBV7-2 with TRBJ1-5; 11 nucleotides agree with TRBD1. CDR3 length equals 16 residues. V shed 5 bases and J 3 bases; nucleotides not matched to a gene: 6. Germline V lookup: CDR1 SGHTA, CDR2 FQGNSA. CDR3 residues: CASSLGQGGNNQPQHF. CDR3 coding DNA: TGTGCCAGCAGCCTGGGACAGGGGGGGAACAATCAGCCCCAGCATTTT.

The rearrangement links TRBV7-9 to TRBJ1-4; no definite D call. With 1 base removed from V and 7 bases from J, the gap between germline ends came to 13 bases. CDR1 is SEHNR, CDR2 FQNEAQ, per germline (reference sequence). The CDR3 is made up of 15 amino acids. CDR3 protein: CASSLERRASEKLFF. The CDR3 DNA sequence: TGTGCCAGCAGCTTAGAAAGGCGGGCTAGTGAAAAACTGTTTTTT.

This clonotype was seen repeatedly, ten times or more. The genes are TRBV12-3 or TRBV12-4 and TRBJ2-6; D is unclear. The CDR3 runs to 13 residues. The germline V and J ends were trimmed by 7 bases and 0 bases, with 4 bases remaining between them. CDR3 nucleotide sequence: TGTGCCAGCACCGTCTCTGGGGCCAACGTCCTGACTTTC. Its translation: CASTVSGANVLTF.

The genes are TRBV29-1 and TRBJ1-2; D perhaps matches TRBD1 (5 bases). The CDR3 length is 15 residues. The ends were cut back, 4 bases at V and 5 bases at J, with 20 bases in the middle. CDR1 is SQVTM, CDR2 ANQGSEA, per germline. The CDR3 protein is CSVASAEGKGYGYTF. As DNA, the CDR3 is TGCAGCGTTGCCTCTGCGGAGGGGAAGGGGTATGGCTACACCTTC.

The chain employs TRBV7-9 and TRBJ2-7; perhaps TRBD2 as D (6 bases). Trimming removed 4 bases at V and 4 bases at J, with 8 bases between. Germline CDR1 and CDR2: SEHNR and FQNEAQ (reference sequence). The CDR3 is 12 amino acids. In DNA form, the CDR3 reads TGTGCCAGCAGCTCGGGGGAGTACGAGCAGTACTTC. Amino acids: CASSSGEYEQYF. The full variable domain, rest sourced from reference TRBV7-9 and TRBJ2-7, is DTGVSQNPRHKITKRGQNVTFRCDPISEHNRLYWYRQTLGQGPEFLTYFQNEAQLEKSRLLSDRFSAERPKGSFSTLEIQRTEQGDSAMYLCASSSGEYEQYFGPGTRLTVT.

Comment on this clonotype: The junction departs from the called germline gene at one end, perhaps through a read error. The chain's CDR3 is CASSQSGGRTEAFF. The CDR3 bases are TGTGCCAGCAGCCAATCCGGGGGGCGGACTGAGGCTTTCTTT. This chain uses TRBV7-2 with TRBJ1-1, with D possibly TRBD1 on 6 matching bases. Germline loops: CDR1 SGHTA, CDR2 FQGNSA. This CDR3 has 14 residues.

This clonotype was counted ten times or more. The rearrangement links TRBV27 to TRBJ1-1; tentative D call: TRBD1 (6 bases). CDR3 length: 14 amino acids. The germline V gene encodes CDR1 MNHEY and CDR2 SMNVEV (reference sequence). V shed 3 bases and J shed 11 bases, with 19 bases lying between them. The DNA for the CDR3 is TGTGCCAGCAGTTTTTCGGGGGCGGGTAGTGATGCTTTCTTT. Protein sequence: CASSFSGAGSDAFF.

This chain uses TRBV7-2 with TRBJ1-5; 7 bases map to TRBD1. The CDR3 contains 15 residues. V was pared by 5 bases and J by 4 bases, with 8 bases of the junction left unmatched. The germline V gene has CDR1 SGHTA and CDR2 FQGNSA. DNA for the CDR3: TGTGCCAGCAGCCCAAGGACAGGCTTTAATCAGCCCCAGCATTTT. This translates into CASSPRTGFNQPQHF.

This clonotype was detected ten times or more. The genes are TRBV27 and TRBJ2-7; unclear D gene. V was trimmed by 5 bases and J by 2 bases, leaving 4 bases between them. The CDR3 length is 11 residues. The V gene's germline CDR1 is MNHEY and CDR2 SMNVEV (reference sequence). The CDR3 coding sequence is TGTGCCAGCAGTACCGCCTACGAGCAGTACTTC. The encoded protein is CASSTAYEQYF.

This clonotype has ten or more counts. The chain employs TRBV14 and TRBJ2-5; a weak D match, TRBD2 (6 bases). The germline V gene has CDR1 SGHDN and CDR2 FVKESK. Trimming cost V 3 bases and J 3 bases, with 20 bases left between them. CDR3 length: 17 residues. The CDR3 DNA is TGTGCCAGCAGCCATGTCTCGGTTGCGGGATTTAAAGAGACCCAGTACTTC. Translating gives CASSHVSVAGFKETQYF.

This clonotype was counted between two and nine times. The J gene is TRBJ1-4, the V gene TRBV7-2; 8 bases match TRBD1. The V gene's germline CDR1 is SGHTA and CDR2 FQGNSA. The CDR3 covers 13 residues. Trimming at V came to 5 bases and at J to 8 bases, leaving 4 bases not matched to a gene. In DNA form, the CDR3 reads TGTGCCAGCAGCCCCGGGACAGGCGAAAAACTGTTTTTT. This encodes CASSPGTGEKLFF.

V usage is TRBV6-5 and J usage is TRBJ1-2; tentative D call: TRBD1 (5 bases). The V end was cut by 0 bases, the J end by 6 bases, with 17 bases between. Germline V gene lookup returns CDR1 MNHEY and CDR2 SVGAGI. CDR3 length equals 16 residues. The CDR3 bases are TGTGCCAGCAGTTACTCGATTGATGGGGACCCCGATGGCTACACCTTC. Protein product: CASSYSIDGDPDGYTF.